This record covers a single T cell receptor (beta chain). Its antigen is currently unknown. Assay: immunoSEQ multiplex PCR; the TCRdb copy retains only in-frame clones and omits some. The sample lists 99,000 or so clones, about 86% seen once, with 4% in the top ten. The data originate from a study of cytomegalovirus exposure and HLA in healthy donors. Study context: In a later analysis, it was reported that the approximately 120 validation repertoires had been produced on the same platform as the 500 to 750 repertoires belonging to the first cohort. Study results and caveats: According to the study, 180 or so TCR beta chains were cytomegalovirus-associated.

The donors were members of the validation cohort, which comprised about 120 subjects and was separate from the first cohort of several hundred subjects. This clonotype originated in a woman between 18 and 30 years old in good health and CMV-seropositive. The sample consisted of PBMCs.

CDR3 amino acids: CASSEDFSQPQETQYF. The CDR3 nucleotides read TGTGCCAGCAGCGAGGACTTCTCCCAGCCTCAAGAGACCCAGTACTTC. The rearrangement joins TRBV5-6 to TRBJ2-5; possible D gene TRBD2, 5 bases. Germline values: CDR1 SGHDT, CDR2 YYEEEE. This CDR3 contains 16 residues. The ends were cut back, 4 bases at V and 2 bases at J, with 18 bases in the middle.